This T cell receptor (beta chain) was sequenced during a study of blood T cell repertoires in COVID-19. The overall study: The origin of the acute and convalescent COVID-19 samples was the United States, Italy and Spain. PBMCs, B-cell-depleted T cells, or T cells were the source of the cDNA or gDNA that made up the material.

Original analysis: For nucleated cells, counts were estimated from reference gene primer amplification. Sequencing used immunoSEQ multiplex PCR; TCRdb keeps in-frame clones, though not all of them. For V, J and clone size, that table is used; D and trimming come from the DNA. The sample yields about 200,000 clones, roughly four fifths seen once. The CDR3 length is 17 residues. Germline CDR1 SNHLY, CDR2 FYNNEI. V trimming: 4 bases; J trimming: 8 bases; junction bases outside the gene matches: 17. The sequenced sample was peripheral blood. The V call is TRBV2, the J call TRBJ2-1; TRBD2 matches at 7 bases. This TCR came from a woman between 65 and 79 years old with active or convalescent COVID-19. CDR3 nucleotides: TGTGCCAGCAGTGGGGCCTTTGGGAGGGCTAGTGTTGATGAGCAGTTCTTC. Protein product: CASSGAFGRASVDEQFF.